This paragraph covers one T cell receptor beta chain sequence. No antigen is known for it. PCR was performed a second time for 7 to 11 cycles using a sample-barcoded 5' primer and a J-beta primer mix. TCRdb recomputed calls from the 5' RACE reads with MiXCR, one row per CDR3 protein. This table holds around 1,700,000 distinct CDR3 sequences, 28% found once. The source of the sample is a study of blood T cells in healthy people across ages. Study-level results: Higher diversity and more naive CD4+ cells were features of long-lived donors, compared to aged donors.

V dropped 1 base and J dropped 5; count of bases not matched to a gene: 5. In germline, CDR1 is SGHTA, CDR2 FQGNSA. The CDR3 is 15 amino acids. Sequenced sample: blood. This TCR was sampled from a woman in her 30s in good health. This chain connects TRBV7-2 to TRBJ2-7; 10 bases are a match to TRBD2. The CDR3, as DNA: TGTGCCAGCAGCTTAGAGTCTAGCGGGAGTCACGAGCAGTACGTC. Encoded protein: CASSLESSGSHEQYV.